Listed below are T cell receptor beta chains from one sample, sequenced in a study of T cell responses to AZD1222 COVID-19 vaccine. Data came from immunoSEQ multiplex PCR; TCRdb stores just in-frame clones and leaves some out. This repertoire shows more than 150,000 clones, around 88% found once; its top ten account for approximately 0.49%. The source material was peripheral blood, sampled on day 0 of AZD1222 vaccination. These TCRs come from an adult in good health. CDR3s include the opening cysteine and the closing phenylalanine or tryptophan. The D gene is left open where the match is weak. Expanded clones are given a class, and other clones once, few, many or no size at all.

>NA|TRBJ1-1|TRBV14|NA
CASSQQSRTEAFF
TGTGCCAGCAGCCAACAATCGCGCACTGAAGCTTTCTTT
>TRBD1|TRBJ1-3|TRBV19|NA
CASSLGQGAGNTIYF
TGTGCCAGTAGTCTCGGACAGGGGGCGGGAAACACCATATATTTT
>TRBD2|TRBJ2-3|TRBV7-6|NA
CASRPSGTDTQYF
TGTGCCAGCAGGCCTAGCGGGACAGATACGCAGTATTTT
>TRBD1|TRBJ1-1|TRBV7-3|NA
CASSATDRVDTEAFF
TGTGCCAGCAGCGCAACTGACAGGGTTGACACTGAAGCTTTCTTT
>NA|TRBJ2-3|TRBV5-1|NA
CASSLSTPSTDTQYF
TGCGCCAGCAGCTTGAGTACACCAAGCACAGATACGCAGTATTTT
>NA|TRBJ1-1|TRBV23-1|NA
CERNGGQGEEETEAFF
TGCGAGCGAAACGGGGGGCAGGGTGAGGAGGAGACTGAAGCTTTCTTT
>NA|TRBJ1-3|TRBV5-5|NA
CASSLGGPYSSGNTIYF
TGTGCCAGCAGCTTGGGGGGCCCATACAGCTCTGGAAACACCATATATTTT
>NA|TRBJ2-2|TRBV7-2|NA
CASSLTRDIYGELFF
TGTGCCAGCAGCTTAACCCGGGACATCTACGGGGAGCTGTTTTTT
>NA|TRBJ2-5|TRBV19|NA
CASSIDGRGFQETQYF
TGTGCCAGTAGTATAGATGGCAGGGGATTCCAAGAGACCCAGTACTTC
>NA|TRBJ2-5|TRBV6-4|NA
CASSLEEGETQYF
TGTGCCAGCAGTTTGGAGGAGGGGGAGACCCAGTACTTC
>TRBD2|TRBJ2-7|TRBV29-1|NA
CSASLAGTRHEQYF
TGCAGCGCCTCACTAGCGGGGACCCGGCACGAGCAGTACTTC
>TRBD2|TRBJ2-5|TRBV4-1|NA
CASSQVLAGLQETQYF
TGCGCCAGCAGCCAAGTCCTAGCGGGGCTTCAAGAGACCCAGTACTTC
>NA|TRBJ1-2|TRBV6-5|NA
CASSLGARNGYTF
TGTGCCAGCAGCTTGGGGGCTCGAAATGGCTACACCTTC
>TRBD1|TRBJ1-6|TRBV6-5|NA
CASSYSGTGLNSPLHF
TGTGCCAGCAGTTACTCCGGGACAGGGCTTAATTCACCCCTCCACTTT
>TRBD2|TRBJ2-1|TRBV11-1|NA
CASSRQTSGGAGQFF
TGTGCCAGCAGCAGACAGACTAGCGGGGGGGCTGGACAGTTCTTC
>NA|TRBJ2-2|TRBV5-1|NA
CASSLASGVGELFF
TGCGCCAGCAGCTTGGCATCGGGGGTCGGGGAGCTGTTTTTT
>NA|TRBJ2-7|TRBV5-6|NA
CASSLGGLTYEQYF
TGTGCCAGCAGCCTGGGGGGACTCACCTACGAGCAGTACTTC
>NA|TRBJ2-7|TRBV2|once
CASSALGLGSYEQYF
TGTGCCAGCAGTGCCTTGGGGTTGGGGTCCTACGAGCAGTACTTC
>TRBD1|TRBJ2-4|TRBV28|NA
CASSLAGTVLAKNIQYF
TGTGCCAGCAGTTTAGCCGGGACAGTCCTAGCCAAAAACATTCAGTACTTC
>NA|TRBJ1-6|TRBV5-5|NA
CASSLGLGDGNSPLHF
TGTGCCAGCAGCTTGGGATTGGGGGACGGGAATTCACCCCTCCACTTT
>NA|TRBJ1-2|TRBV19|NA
CASTRQEGGYTF
TGTGCCAGTACCCGACAGGAAGGTGGCTACACCTTC
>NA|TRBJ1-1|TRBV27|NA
CASSPLDRTNTEAFF
TGTGCCAGCAGTCCGTTAGACAGGACGAACACTGAAGCTTTCTTT
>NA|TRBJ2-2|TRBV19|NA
CASNGGKQGSNTGELFF
TGTGCCAGTAATGGAGGAAAACAGGGTTCGAACACCGGGGAGCTGTTTTTT
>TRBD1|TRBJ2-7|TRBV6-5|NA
CASSYFWDSREQYF
TGTGCCAGCAGTTACTTTTGGGACAGTCGCGAGCAGTACTTC
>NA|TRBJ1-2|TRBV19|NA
CASNLGRGLSYGYTF
TGTGCCAGTAACCTGGGACGAGGCCTATCCTATGGCTACACCTTC
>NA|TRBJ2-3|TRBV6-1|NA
CASSHRGESTDTQYF
TGTGCCAGCAGCCACCGCGGGGAGAGCACAGATACGCAGTATTTT
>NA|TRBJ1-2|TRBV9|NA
CASRGGNYGYTF
TGTGCCAGCAGGGGCGGAAACTATGGCTACACCTTC
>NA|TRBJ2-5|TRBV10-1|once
CASSVGPDQETQYF
TGCGCCAGCAGTGTCGGCCCCGATCAAGAGACCCAGTACTTC
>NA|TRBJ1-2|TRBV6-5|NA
CASSRRTDGGYTF
TGTGCCAGCAGCCGAAGGACGGATGGGGGCTACACCTTC
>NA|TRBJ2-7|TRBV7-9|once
CASSRPVGLHYEQYF
TGTGCCAGCAGCCGCCCGGTTGGGCTGCACTACGAGCAGTACTTC
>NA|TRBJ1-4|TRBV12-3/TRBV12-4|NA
CASILGNEKLFF
TGTGCCAGCATCCTAGGCAATGAAAAACTGTTTTTT
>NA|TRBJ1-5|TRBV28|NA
CASSDRLSNQPQHF
TGTGCCAGCAGTGATAGACTGAGCAATCAGCCCCAGCATTTT
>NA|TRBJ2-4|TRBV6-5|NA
CASSPAGGGDIQYF
TGTGCCAGCAGCCCAGCGGGTGGAGGGGACATTCAGTACTTC
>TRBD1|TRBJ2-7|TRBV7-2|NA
CASSLGQGEYEQYF
TGTGCCAGCAGCCTGGGACAGGGGGAGTACGAGCAGTACTTC
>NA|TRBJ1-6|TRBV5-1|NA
CASSLAGYNSPLHF
TGCGCCAGCAGCTTGGCAGGGTATAATTCACCCCTCCACTTT
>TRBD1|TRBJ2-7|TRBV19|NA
CASSINRGSYEQYF
TGTGCCAGTAGTATAAACAGGGGCTCCTACGAGCAGTACTTC
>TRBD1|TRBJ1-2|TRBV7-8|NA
CASSSGGTANYGYTF
TGTGCCAGCAGCTCAGGTGGGACAGCCAACTATGGCTACACCTTC
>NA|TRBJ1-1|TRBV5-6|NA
CASSFTGNTEAFF
TGTGCCAGCAGCTTTACAGGGAACACTGAAGCTTTCTTT
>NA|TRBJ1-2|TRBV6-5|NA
CASSIGFNYGYTF
TGTGCCAGCAGCATAGGGTTTAACTATGGCTACACCTTC
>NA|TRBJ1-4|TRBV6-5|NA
CASTAGAINEKLFF
TGTGCCAGCACCGCAGGGGCAATTAATGAAAAACTGTTTTTT
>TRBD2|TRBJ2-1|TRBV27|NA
CASSIVAGGLYNEQFF
TGTGCCAGCAGTATCGTAGCGGGAGGGCTCTACAATGAGCAGTTCTTC
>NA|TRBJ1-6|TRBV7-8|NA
CASSQGGYNSPLHF
TGTGCCAGCAGCCAGGGCGGGTATAATTCACCCCTCCACTTT
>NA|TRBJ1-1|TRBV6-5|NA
CASSAGSMNTEAFF
TGTGCCAGCTCGGCAGGGAGCATGAACACTGAAGCTTTCTTT
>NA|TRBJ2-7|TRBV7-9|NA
CASSLTLTGHYEQYF
TGTGCCAGCAGCCTAACCCTTACAGGGCACTACGAGCAGTACTTC
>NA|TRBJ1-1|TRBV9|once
CASSVGVLGRDLNTEAFF
TGTGCCAGCAGCGTAGGGGTCCTCGGCAGAGACTTGAACACTGAAGCTTTCTTT
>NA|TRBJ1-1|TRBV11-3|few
CASSSSVDTEAFF
TGTGCCAGCAGCTCTTCGGTAGACACTGAAGCTTTCTTT
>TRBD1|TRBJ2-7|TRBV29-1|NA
CSVATGVRKGEQYF
TGCAGCGTCGCCACAGGGGTCCGGAAGGGCGAGCAGTACTTC
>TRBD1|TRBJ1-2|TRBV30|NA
CAWSVPPGTGVTF
TGTGCCTGGAGTGTACCCCCTGGGACAGGAGTTACCTTC
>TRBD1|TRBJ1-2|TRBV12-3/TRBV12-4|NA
CASSQQGAYGYTF
TGTGCCAGCAGTCAACAGGGGGCGTATGGCTACACCTTC
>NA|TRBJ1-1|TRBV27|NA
CASRTGGRMNTEAFF
TGTGCCAGCAGGACGGGAGGACGGATGAACACTGAAGCTTTCTTT
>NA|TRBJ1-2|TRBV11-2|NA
CASSRRIDYGYTF
TGTGCCAGCAGCCGTAGGATAGACTATGGCTACACCTTC
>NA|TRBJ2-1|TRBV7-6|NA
CASRRTRGPSYNEQFF
TGTGCCAGCAGACGAACCAGGGGTCCTTCCTACAATGAGCAGTTCTTC
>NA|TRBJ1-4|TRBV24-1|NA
CATSGLSPGGNEKLFF
TGTGCCACCAGTGGTCTTTCCCCCGGTGGTAATGAAAAACTGTTTTTT
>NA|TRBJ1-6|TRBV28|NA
CASSLSRSPLHF
TGTGCCAGCAGTTTGAGCCGTTCACCCCTCCACTTT
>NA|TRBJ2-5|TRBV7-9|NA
CASSQQETQYF
TGTGCCAGCAGCCAGCAAGAGACCCAGTACTTC
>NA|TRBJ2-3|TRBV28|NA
CAIRDSSLYTQYF
TGTGCCATCCGGGACTCCAGCCTGTATACGCAGTATTTT